This TCR beta chain was sequenced during a study of regulatory T cells in long-lasting Graves disease. The study's findings and limits: Owing to a sample size that was small, accuracy may have been reduced. Among samples with persistent disease, TRBV28, TRBJ1-2 and TRBJ2-5 were favored.

Points on this clonotype: Its matching antigen is unknown. A much larger clone differs by one base, so this may be a read error.

The CDR3 runs 14 residues. Trimming took 0 bases from V and 7 from J, leaving 15 bases between them. Germline V CDR1 and CDR2: SQVTM, ANQGSEA. Library construction for TCR beta used iRepertoire HTBI primers and Arm-PCR of CDR3 regions. In the original processing: Identified across the samples were around 62 TRBV segments and roughly 13 TRBJ segments. TCRdb reprocessed the multiplex PCR reads with MiXCR, giving one entry per CDR3 protein. These V and J calls originate from TCRdb's pipeline instead of the authors' own analysis. The sample lists more than 300,000 distinct CDR3 sequences, 15% to 20% occurring once. Documented time point: persistent/refractory GD, antithyroid drugs over 5 years with positive TRAb. Extracted RNA from PBMCs served as the source of the TCR library.

This TCR was recovered from a female donor with Graves disease. The chain uses TRBV29-1 and TRBJ2-5; the D gene could be TRBD1 or TRBD2 (6 bases each). This specimen was peripheral blood mononuclear cells (PBMCs), taken when the disease was refractory, from a patient treated with antithyroid drugs. This chain's CDR3 is CSVEDVRGVGTQYF. The CDR3 DNA follows: TGCAGCGTTGAAGATGTGAGGGGGGTCGGGACCCAGTACTTC.